This TCR beta chain was sequenced in a study of metastatic and nonmetastatic thyroid tumors. Whole-study context: Repertoire comparisons spanned blood and tumor or nodule tissue from malignant and benign thyroid patients.

On this clone itself: No antigen is known for it.

CDR1 SGHKS and CDR2 YYEKEE come from the germline V gene (reference sequence). The CDR3 contains 14 residues. Trimming at V came to 2 bases and at J to 13 bases, leaving 6 bases not matched to a gene. No patient received treatment before thyroid surgery. Original processing notes: For papillary thyroid cancer, a distant-metastasis classifier was constructed from CDR3 differences observed across clinicopathological groups. Using MiXCR, TCRdb reanalyzed the PCR reads. It is TCRdb's table, rather than the study itself, that gives the V and J calls and clone size. Here the sample spans 7,500 to 9,000 clones, around 23% being singletons. The study's findings and limits: Reportedly, malignant thyroid tumors had significantly higher TCR beta diversity than benign nodules, in blood and tumor.

This TCR derives from a female donor with papillary thyroid cancer or a benign thyroid nodule (not recorded which). Some clones in this sample may be carry-over from other donors' samples. V is TRBV5-5 and J is TRBJ1-6, with 10 nucleotides matching TRBD1. Sequenced: tumor tissue. CDR3 nucleotide sequence: TGTGCCAGCAGCTTCGGGACAGGGGTTTTTCCCCTCCACTTT. Translated: CASSFGTGVFPLHF.